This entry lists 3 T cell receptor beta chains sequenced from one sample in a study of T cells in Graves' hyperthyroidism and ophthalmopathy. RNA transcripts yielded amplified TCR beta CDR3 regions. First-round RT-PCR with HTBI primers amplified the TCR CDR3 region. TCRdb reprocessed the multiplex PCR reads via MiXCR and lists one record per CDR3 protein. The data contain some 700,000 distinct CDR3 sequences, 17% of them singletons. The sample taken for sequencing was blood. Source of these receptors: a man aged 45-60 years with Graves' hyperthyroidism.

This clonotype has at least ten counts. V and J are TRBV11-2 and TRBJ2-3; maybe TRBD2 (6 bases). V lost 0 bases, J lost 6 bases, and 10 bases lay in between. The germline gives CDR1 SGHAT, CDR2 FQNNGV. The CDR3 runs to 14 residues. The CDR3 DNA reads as TGTGCCAGCAGCTTAGATCGCGGGATGGATACGCAGTATTTT. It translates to CASSLDRGMDTQYF.

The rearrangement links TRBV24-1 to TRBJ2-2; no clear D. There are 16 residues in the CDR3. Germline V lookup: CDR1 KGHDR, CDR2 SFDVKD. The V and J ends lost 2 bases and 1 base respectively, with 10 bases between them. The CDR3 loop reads CATSDSPGRNTGELFF. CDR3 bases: TGTGCCACCAGTGATTCCCCCGGCCGGAACACCGGGGAGCTGTTTTTT.

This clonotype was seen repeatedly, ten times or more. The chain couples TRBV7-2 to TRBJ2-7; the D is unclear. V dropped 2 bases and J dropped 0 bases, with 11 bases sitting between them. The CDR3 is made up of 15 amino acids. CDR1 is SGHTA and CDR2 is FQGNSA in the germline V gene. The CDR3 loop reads CASSLPNTYSYEQYF. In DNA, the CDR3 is TGTGCCAGCAGCTTACCGAACACTTACTCCTACGAGCAGTACTTC.